Given below is one TCR beta chain in context. This sample was included in a study of OX40 agonist ivuxolimab in advanced cancers. Clones were read by immunoSEQ multiplex PCR, and TCRdb kept only the in-frame ones, dropping some. Among about 77,000 clones listed, around nine tenths were seen once. Germline V gene data show CDR1 as MNHEY and CDR2 as SVGAGI. The ends lost 3 bases at V and 8 bases at J; junction bases unmatched: 5. The CDR3 is made up of 14 amino acids. This sample comprised CD4+ or CD8+ T cells sorted from blood, obtained in a trial of the OX40 agonist ivuxolimab. V is TRBV6-5 and J is TRBJ1-2; 11 bases line up with TRBD1. This receptor was obtained from an adult with an advanced solid tumor such as melanoma, head and neck, liver or kidney cancer. The CDR3 reads CASSYLDRGRGYTF. DNA of the CDR3: TGTGCCAGCAGTTATCTGGACAGGGGGCGAGGCTACACCTTC.